The source of this T cell receptor (beta chain) is a study of blood T cell repertoires in COVID-19. At the level of the study: PBMCs, B-cell-depleted T cells, or T cells were the source of the cDNA or gDNA that made up the material.

Sequencing used immunoSEQ multiplex PCR; TCRdb keeps in-frame clones, though not all of them. The table shows around 340,000 clones, with about 86% occurring only once. This CDR3 comprises 14 residues. The germline V gene has CDR1 SGDLS and CDR2 YYNGEE. J gave up 0 bases and V 5 bases, and 1 base lay outside the gene matches. Participants' reported clinical history set cohort assignment. The TCR sequence derives from a woman aged 40-49 years with acute COVID-19. The genes are TRBV9 and TRBJ2-3; 9 nucleotides line up with TRBD2. The sequencing sample was made of PBMCs or T cells enriched from blood (not recorded which). The CDR3 sequence: CASSGLASTDTQYF. CDR3 sequence (DNA): TGTGCCAGCAGTGGACTAGCGAGCACAGATACGCAGTATTTT.